Following are 2 T cell receptor beta chains from one sample sequenced in a study of shared clonotypes between healthy human individuals. Measured with immunoSEQ multiplex PCR; TCRdb has only the in-frame clones, and not every one. The table lists over a million clones, around 78% of them singletons, with more than 0.55% in the top ten. The sequenced sample was memory CD4+ T cells from PBMCs. Subset in this sample: CD45RA-negative fraction. The receptors come from a man between 18 and 29 years old in good health. Some clones in this sample may be carry-over from other donors' samples.

The genes are TRBV19 and TRBJ2-7; tentatively, D is TRBD1 or TRBD2 (5 bases each). Germline CDR1 LNHDA, CDR2 SQIVND (reference sequence). Trimming removed 0 bases at V and 5 bases at J, with 14 bases between. The CDR3 totals 15 residues. The CDR3 DNA reads TGTGCCAGTAGTATAGAATCGGGGCGCGGAGACGAGCAGTACTTC. Translation gives CASSIESGRGDEQYF.

V is TRBV5-4 and J is TRBJ2-3; 7 nucleotides match TRBD2. CDR1 and CDR2 from the germline V gene are SGHNT and YYREEE (reference sequence). Losses at the gene ends were 3 bases for V and 2 bases for J; bases not matched to a gene: 6. This CDR3 is 15 amino acids long. Here the CDR3 DNA reads TGTGCCAGCAGCTCCTCCGGGGGGACCACAGATACGCAGTATTTT. Amino acids: CASSSSGGTTDTQYF.